Listed below are T cell receptor beta chains from one sample, sequenced in a study of STAT5B mutations in CD4+ large granular lymphocyte leukemia. Produced via immunoSEQ multiplex PCR; TCRdb's table is partial and in-frame only. The table lists tens of thousands of clones, over 65% of them singletons, with 7% to 9% in the top ten. Sequencing was done on a sample of CD4+ T cells from blood buffy coats. Receptor source: a human donor in good health. CDR3s include the opening cysteine and the closing phenylalanine or tryptophan. The D gene is left open where the match is weak. Clone size is not always given. Where it is, it says once, few, many or a class for expanded clones.

j_gene: TRBJ2-7; d_gene: TRBD1; abundance: .; v_gene: TRBV29-1; CDR3aa: CSVAGTGISYEQYF; CDR3nt: TGCAGCGTGGCCGGGACAGGCATTTCCTACGAGCAGTACTTC
j_gene: TRBJ2-5; d_gene: TRBD1; abundance: .; v_gene: TRBV11-2; CDR3aa: CASSRQTGGGETQYF; CDR3nt: TGTGCCAGCAGCCGTCAAACAGGGGGCGGAGAGACCCAGTACTTC
j_gene: TRBJ2-7; d_gene: TRBD2; abundance: few; v_gene: TRBV5-4; CDR3aa: CASSLDPSGRYEQYF; CDR3nt: TGTGCCAGCAGCTTGGACCCTAGCGGGAGATACGAGCAGTACTTC
j_gene: TRBJ1-3; d_gene: .; abundance: .; v_gene: TRBV6-6; CDR3aa: CASSYFGISGNTIYF; CDR3nt: TGTGCCAGCAGTTACTTTGGGATTTCTGGAAACACCATATATTTT
j_gene: TRBJ2-1; d_gene: TRBD1; abundance: .; v_gene: TRBV9; CDR3aa: CASSVAGGFYNEQFF; CDR3nt: TGTGCCAGCAGCGTAGCAGGGGGATTCTACAATGAGCAGTTCTTC
j_gene: TRBJ2-1; d_gene: TRBD2; abundance: .; v_gene: TRBV2; CDR3aa: CASSLAGSYNEQFF; CDR3nt: TGTGCCAGCAGTTTAGCGGGATCCTACAATGAGCAGTTCTTC
j_gene: TRBJ1-2; d_gene: .; abundance: .; v_gene: TRBV10-2; CDR3aa: CASTPFTSGYGYTF; CDR3nt: TGCGCCAGCACCCCTTTTACGTCGGGTTATGGCTACACCTTC
j_gene: TRBJ1-1; d_gene: .; abundance: few; v_gene: TRBV6-5; CDR3aa: CASSKDMNTEAFF; CDR3nt: TGTGCCAGCAGCAAGGATATGAACACTGAAGCTTTCTTT
j_gene: TRBJ1-1; d_gene: TRBD1; abundance: .; v_gene: TRBV5-1; CDR3aa: CASMRGRGNTEAFF; CDR3nt: TGCGCCAGCATGAGGGGGCGAGGGAACACTGAAGCTTTCTTT
j_gene: TRBJ2-1; d_gene: TRBD2; abundance: .; v_gene: TRBV4-1; CDR3aa: CASSQDSGQMVLAGHNEQFF; CDR3nt: TGCGCCAGCAGCCAAGATTCCGGACAGATGGTTCTAGCGGGGCACAATGAGCAGTTCTTC
j_gene: TRBJ2-5; d_gene: .; abundance: .; v_gene: TRBV18; CDR3aa: CASSPSAQETQYF; CDR3nt: TGTGCCAGCTCACCCTCCGCCCAAGAGACCCAGTACTTC
j_gene: TRBJ2-3; d_gene: .; abundance: .; v_gene: TRBV7-9; CDR3aa: CASSTDRASTDTQYF; CDR3nt: TGTGCCAGCAGCACGGACAGAGCTAGCACAGATACGCAGTATTTT
j_gene: TRBJ2-7; d_gene: .; abundance: .; v_gene: TRBV5-1; CDR3aa: CASGLRDGSTYEQYF; CDR3nt: TGCGCCAGCGGACTCCGGGACGGATCGACCTACGAGCAGTACTTC
j_gene: TRBJ2-1; d_gene: .; abundance: .; v_gene: TRBV7-2; CDR3aa: CASSFSVDEQFF; CDR3nt: TGTGCCAGCAGCTTTAGTGTCGATGAGCAGTTCTTC
j_gene: TRBJ1-2; d_gene: .; abundance: .; v_gene: TRBV2; CDR3aa: CASKMGRVDGYTF; CDR3nt: TGTGCCAGCAAGATGGGGCGCGTAGACGGCTACACCTTC
j_gene: TRBJ1-1; d_gene: .; abundance: .; v_gene: TRBV9; CDR3aa: CASSVGRMNTEAFF; CDR3nt: TGTGCCAGCAGCGTAGGAAGGATGAACACTGAAGCTTTCTTT
j_gene: TRBJ2-2; d_gene: .; abundance: .; v_gene: TRBV19; CDR3aa: CASSITSPGELFF; CDR3nt: TGTGCCAGTAGTATCACCAGTCCTGGGGAGCTGTTTTTT
j_gene: TRBJ2-6; d_gene: .; abundance: .; v_gene: TRBV27; CDR3aa: CASSFRSGANVLTF; CDR3nt: TGTGCCAGCAGTTTTAGGTCTGGGGCCAACGTCCTGACTTTC
j_gene: TRBJ1-2; d_gene: TRBD1; abundance: .; v_gene: TRBV5-6; CDR3aa: CASSLGQGANYGYTF; CDR3nt: TGTGCCAGCAGCTTGGGGCAGGGGGCAAACTATGGCTACACCTTC
j_gene: TRBJ2-7; d_gene: TRBD2; abundance: .; v_gene: TRBV25-1; CDR3aa: CASSGSGSKYEQYF; CDR3nt: TGTGCCAGCAGTGGTAGCGGGAGTAAGTACGAGCAGTACTTC
j_gene: TRBJ2-3; d_gene: TRBD2; abundance: .; v_gene: TRBV7-8; CDR3aa: CASSTRLALSTDTQYF; CDR3nt: TGTGCCAGCAGCACCAGACTAGCGCTAAGCACAGATACGCAGTATTTT
j_gene: TRBJ2-7; d_gene: .; abundance: .; v_gene: TRBV2; CDR3aa: CASKDQGGGYEQYF; CDR3nt: TGTGCCAGCAAAGATCAGGGAGGTGGATACGAGCAGTACTTC
j_gene: TRBJ2-2; d_gene: .; abundance: .; v_gene: TRBV18; CDR3aa: CASSPLPNTGELFF; CDR3nt: TGTGCCAGCTCACCACTCCCGAACACCGGGGAGCTGTTTTTT
j_gene: TRBJ2-4; d_gene: .; abundance: few; v_gene: TRBV15; CDR3aa: CATSSSRRGAKNIQYF; CDR3nt: TGTGCCACCAGCAGTTCCAGACGGGGAGCCAAAAACATTCAGTACTTC
j_gene: TRBJ2-1; d_gene: .; abundance: .; v_gene: TRBV5-1; CDR3aa: CASSLFANNNEQFF; CDR3nt: TGCGCCAGCAGCTTGTTTGCCAACAACAATGAGCAGTTCTTC
j_gene: TRBJ2-2; d_gene: .; abundance: once; v_gene: TRBV7-2; CDR3aa: CASSLSNANTGELFF; CDR3nt: TGTGCCAGCAGCTTGTCCAACGCGAACACCGGGGAGCTGTTTTTT
j_gene: TRBJ1-5; d_gene: .; abundance: few; v_gene: TRBV25-1; CDR3aa: CASSEYPDSNQPQHF; CDR3nt: TGTGCCAGCAGTGAATACCCAGATAGCAATCAGCCCCAGCATTTT
j_gene: TRBJ1-4; d_gene: .; abundance: .; v_gene: TRBV15; CDR3aa: CASSPGQRRENEKLFF; CDR3nt: TGTGCCAGTAGCCCGGGGCAGCGAAGAGAAAATGAAAAACTGTTTTTT
j_gene: TRBJ1-1; d_gene: .; abundance: .; v_gene: TRBV5-4; CDR3aa: CASSPTGGTGNTEAFF; CDR3nt: TGTGCCAGCAGCCCAACGGGAGGGACGGGGAACACTGAAGCTTTCTTT
j_gene: TRBJ2-2; d_gene: .; abundance: .; v_gene: TRBV5-1; CDR3aa: CASSLSRATGELFF; CDR3nt: TGCGCCAGCAGCTTGTCGAGGGCCACCGGGGAGCTGTTTTTT
j_gene: TRBJ2-5; d_gene: .; abundance: .; v_gene: TRBV5-1; CDR3aa: CASSSPGDPTKQYF; CDR3nt: TGCGCCAGCAGCTCACCGGGGGACCCTACGAAGCAGTACTTC
j_gene: TRBJ1-6; d_gene: .; abundance: few; v_gene: TRBV5-6; CDR3aa: CASSRGHLNSPLHF; CDR3nt: TGTGCCAGCAGCCGGGGACACCTTAATTCACCCCTCCACTTT
j_gene: TRBJ2-5; d_gene: .; abundance: .; v_gene: TRBV11-3; CDR3aa: CASSLTQTQETQYF; CDR3nt: TGTGCCAGCAGCTTAACACAGACTCAAGAGACCCAGTACTTC
j_gene: TRBJ2-7; d_gene: TRBD1; abundance: .; v_gene: TRBV5-1; CDR3aa: CASSSTWDRGRKEQYF; CDR3nt: TGCGCCAGCAGCAGCACTTGGGACAGGGGGCGGAAAGAGCAGTACTTC
j_gene: TRBJ1-5; d_gene: .; abundance: .; v_gene: TRBV5-1; CDR3aa: CASRPTPLPNQPQHF; CDR3nt: TGCGCCAGCAGGCCCACCCCCCTACCGAATCAGCCCCAGCATTTT